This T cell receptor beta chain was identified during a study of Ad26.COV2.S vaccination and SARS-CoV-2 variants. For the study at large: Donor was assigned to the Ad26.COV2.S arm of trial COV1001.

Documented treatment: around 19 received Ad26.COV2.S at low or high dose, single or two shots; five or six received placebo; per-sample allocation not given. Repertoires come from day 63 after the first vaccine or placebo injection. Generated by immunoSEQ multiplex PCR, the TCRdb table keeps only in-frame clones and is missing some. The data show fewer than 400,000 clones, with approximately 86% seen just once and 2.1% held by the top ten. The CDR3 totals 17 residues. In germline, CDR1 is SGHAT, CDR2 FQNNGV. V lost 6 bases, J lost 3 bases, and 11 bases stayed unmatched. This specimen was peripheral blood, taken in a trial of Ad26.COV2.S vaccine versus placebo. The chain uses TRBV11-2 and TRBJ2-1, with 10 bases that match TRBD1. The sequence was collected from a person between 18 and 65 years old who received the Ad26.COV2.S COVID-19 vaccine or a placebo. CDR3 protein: CASSLSIRTGGYNEQFF. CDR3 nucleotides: TGTGCCAGCAGTCTTAGTATAAGGACAGGGGGCTACAATGAGCAGTTCTTC.